The rows below give T cell receptor beta chains drawn from one sample of a study of PD-1 blockade in mismatch repair-deficient tumors. Measured with immunoSEQ multiplex PCR; TCRdb has only the in-frame clones, and not every one. The sample contains about 39,000 clones, over 80% of which appear only once. The specimen was PBMCs, collected approximately 41 weeks after starting pembrolizumab. The receptor source for this set is an adult with mismatch repair-deficient cancer. CDR3s include the opening cysteine and the closing phenylalanine or tryptophan. A D gene is named only where the DNA matches it firmly. A row's size may be missing; if present it is once, few, many or a size class.

clone_size j_call d_call v_call cdr3_aa cdr3_nt
NA TRBJ2-1 NA TRBV21-1 CASSSTGLGVTREFF TGTGCCAGCAGCAGTACAGGGTTGGGAGTTACAAGGGAGTTCTTC
NA TRBJ2-5 TRBD2 TRBV29-1 CSVSSGKGETQYF TGCAGCGTTTCTAGCGGCAAGGGGGAGACCCAGTACTTC
NA TRBJ2-7 NA TRBV18 CASSPGGATTYEQYF TGTGCCAGCTCACCGGGCGGGGCCACCACCTACGAGCAGTACTTC
NA TRBJ2-1 NA TRBV9 CASSVFSGNEQFF TGTGCCAGCAGCGTCTTTAGCGGCAATGAGCAGTTCTTC
few TRBJ2-7 NA TRBV28 CASNEPGRGTYEQYF TGTGCCAGCAACGAGCCGGGCAGGGGAACTTACGAGCAGTACTTC
NA TRBJ1-2 NA TRBV19 CASNNREGGGYTF TGTGCCAGTAACAACAGGGAGGGTGGCGGCTACACCTTC
NA TRBJ1-2 TRBD1 TRBV14 CASSQVGTGAYGYTF TGTGCCAGCAGCCAAGTTGGGACAGGCGCCTATGGCTACACCTTC
NA TRBJ2-7 NA TRBV21-1 CASRGTTYEQYF TGTGCCAGCAGAGGGACAACCTACGAGCAGTACTTC
NA TRBJ2-1 TRBD2 TRBV7-9 CASSYGLASSYNEQFF TGTGCCAGCAGCTATGGACTAGCCAGCTCCTACAATGAGCAGTTCTTC
NA TRBJ2-1 NA TRBV7-9 CASDKSYNEQFF TGTGCCAGCGACAAGTCCTACAATGAGCAGTTCTTC
NA TRBJ2-3 TRBD1 TRBV5-1 CASSLGQGSPDTQYF TGCGCCAGCAGCTTGGGACAGGGGAGCCCAGATACGCAGTATTTT
NA TRBJ2-3 TRBD1 TRBV7-3 CASSSPGQRSTDTQYF TGTGCCAGCAGCTCCCCGGGACAGAGAAGCACAGATACGCAGTATTTT